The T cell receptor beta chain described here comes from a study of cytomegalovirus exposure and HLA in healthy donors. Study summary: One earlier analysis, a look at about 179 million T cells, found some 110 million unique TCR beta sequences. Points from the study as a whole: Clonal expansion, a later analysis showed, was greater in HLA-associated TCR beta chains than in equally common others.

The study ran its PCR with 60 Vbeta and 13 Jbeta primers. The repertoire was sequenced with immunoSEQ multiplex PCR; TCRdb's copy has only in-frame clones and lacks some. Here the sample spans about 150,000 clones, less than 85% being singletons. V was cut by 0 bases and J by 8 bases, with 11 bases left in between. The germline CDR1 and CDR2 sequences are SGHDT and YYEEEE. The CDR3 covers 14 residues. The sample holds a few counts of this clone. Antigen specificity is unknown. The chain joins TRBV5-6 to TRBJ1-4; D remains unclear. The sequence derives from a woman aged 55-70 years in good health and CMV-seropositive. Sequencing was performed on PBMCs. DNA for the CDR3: TGTGCCAGCAGCTTGGACGGTCCGGGAGAAAAACTGTTTTTT. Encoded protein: CASSLDGPGEKLFF.